This T cell receptor (beta chain) was obtained from a study of T cells expressing NK-cell markers. Background on the study: The sequencing cohort of eight donors included seven HCMV-seropositive individuals and one seronegative individual.

TCRdb reanalyzed the 5' RACE reads, giving one entry per CDR3 protein sequence and no DNA. This specimen shows 150,000 to 200,000 distinct CDR3 sequences; the ten leading clones hold 20%. This CDR3 region has 17 residues. Sequencing was done on a sample of blood T cells: a sorted CD56 or NKG2C T cell subset, CD4+ or CD8+ T cells, or bulk PBMC T cells (not recorded which). The chain joins TRBV12-3 or TRBV12-4 to TRBJ2-4; TCRdb designates TRBD1, a call that cannot be tested without DNA. This clonotype was obtained from a man aged 18-75 years in good health. This CDR3 reads CASSLRLAGVAKNIQYF.